Listed below are T cell receptor beta chains from one sample, sequenced in a study of blood T cell repertoires in COVID-19. TCRdb's table, derived via immunoSEQ multiplex PCR, lists solely in-frame clones and lacks some. The sample carries approximately 180,000 clones, 82% recorded once. Sequences were obtained from peripheral blood. These receptors were obtained from a woman in her 70s with acute or convalescent COVID-19. The CDR3 runs from the conserved cysteine through the conserved F or W. A D gene is named only where the DNA matches it firmly. Some rows mark clone size as missing; the rest say once, few, many or name a class of expanded clone.

d_gene	abundance	v_gene	j_gene	CDR3nt	CDR3aa
TRBD1	.	TRBV4-2	TRBJ1-4	TGTGCCAGCAGCCAACAGGACAGGGCGGATGAAAAACTGTTTTTT	CASSQQDRADEKLFF
TRBD1	.	TRBV30	TRBJ2-7	TGTGCCTGGAAACAGCCATGGACAGGGGATTACGAGCAGTACTTC	CAWKQPWTGDYEQYF
TRBD1	.	TRBV28	TRBJ1-2	TGTGCCAGCAGCCTCACGTTAACAGGACAGGGGCACACCTTC	CASSLTLTGQGHTF
.	.	TRBV27	TRBJ2-3	TGTGCCAGCAGGATAAGGCCTACAGGGTCTAGCACAGATACGCAGTATTTT	CASRIRPTGSSTDTQYF
TRBD2	once	TRBV7-3	TRBJ2-7	TGTGCCAGCAGCCCACGGGGGGGAGGAAAGGAGCAGTACTTC	CASSPRGGGKEQYF
.	.	TRBV21-1	TRBJ2-1	TGTGCCAGCAGCAAGGGGGACCGGGGGAGCTCCTACAATGAGCAGTTCTTC	CASSKGDRGSSYNEQFF
.	.	TRBV7-7	TRBJ2-5	TGTGCTAGCAGCTTGGGGTCAGGGTTGGGAGAGACCCAGTACTTC	CASSLGSGLGETQYF
.	.	TRBV21-1	TRBJ1-6	TGTGCCAGCATGCGGGACAGCCTACAATCACCCCTCCACTTT	CASMRDSLQSPLHF
.	.	TRBV30	TRBJ1-4	TGTGCCTCCCTTTCCGGGACTCCGAGAGAGTGGGAAAAACTGTTTTTT	CASLSGTPREWEKLFF
TRBD2	.	TRBV2	TRBJ2-5	TGTGCCAGCACCGGACTAGCGGGAGCGTCCCTTGGGACCCAGTACTTC	CASTGLAGASLGTQYF
.	.	TRBV10-3	TRBJ2-7	TGTGCCATCAGGCCCAGCGGCTACGAGCAGTACTTC	CAIRPSGYEQYF
TRBD1	.	TRBV7-2	TRBJ2-7	TGTGCCAGCAGCTTAGCGGGACAGGGAACCTACGAGCAGTACTTC	CASSLAGQGTYEQYF
.	.	TRBV30	TRBJ1-2	TGTGCCTGGAGTGTAGGGAGGTGGCCTAGCTACACCTTC	CAWSVGRWPSYTF
TRBD2	few	TRBV5-6	TRBJ2-1	TGTGCCAGCAGCTTTCTAGCGGGAGGTTTAGGGAATGAGCAGTTCTTC	CASSFLAGGLGNEQFF
.	few	TRBV28	TRBJ1-1	TGTGCCAGCAACGTTGGGACACTGAACACTGAAGCTTTCTTT	CASNVGTLNTEAFF
TRBD1	.	TRBV6-2/TRBV6-3	TRBJ1-1	TGTGCCAGCAGTTACAGGGACAGTGAAGCTTTCTTT	CASSYRDSEAFF
.	.	TRBV29-1	TRBJ2-7	TGCAGCTGCGGACTAAGCTCCTACGAGCAGTACTTC	CSCGLSSYEQYF
.	.	TRBV25-1	TRBJ1-1	TGTGCCAGCAGAAAGGAGAGCACTGAAGCTTTCTTT	CASRKESTEAFF
TRBD2	.	TRBV6-6	TRBJ2-3	TGTGCCAGCAGACGACCGGGACTAGCGGGGCAAGAGGGAGATACGCAGTATTTT	CASRRPGLAGQEGDTQYF
TRBD1	.	TRBV9	TRBJ1-3	TGTGCCAGCAGCACCGGACAGGGCGCTGGAAACACCATATATTTT	CASSTGQGAGNTIYF
.	.	TRBV5-4	TRBJ2-2	TGTGCCAGCAGCGAATCCACCTACGACACCGGGGAGCTGTTTTTT	CASSESTYDTGELFF
.	.	TRBV21-1	TRBJ2-2	TGTGCCAGCAGCAAACCCCCCCAGGGGAAAGGCGGGGAGCTGTTTTTT	CASSKPPQGKGGELFF
.	.	TRBV25-1	TRBJ2-3	TGTGCCATCCGCACCCGGGGAGATACGCAGTATTTT	CAIRTRGDTQYF
TRBD1	.	TRBV2	TRBJ1-1	TGTGCCAGCAAGTGGCAGGGGGTATCCACTGAAGCTTTCTTT	CASKWQGVSTEAFF
TRBD1	few	TRBV3-1/TRBV3-2	TRBJ1-3	TGTGCCAGCAGCCGGACAGGGGTGTTCACCATATATTTT	CASSRTGVFTIYF
TRBD1	.	TRBV18	TRBJ2-3	TGTGCCAGCTCAACTCGACAGGGAGAAAGGGCCACAGATACGCAGTATTTT	CASSTRQGERATDTQYF
.	once	TRBV2	TRBJ2-2	TGTGCCAGCAGTGGCGACACCGGGGAGCTGTTTTTT	CASSGDTGELFF
TRBD2	.	TRBV3-1/TRBV3-2	TRBJ2-1	TGTGCCAGCAATCATGGGAGGGCTAGCAATGAGCAGTTCTTC	CASNHGRASNEQFF